These T cell receptor beta chains were read from a single sample in a study of shared clonotypes between healthy human individuals. Repertoires were generated with immunoSEQ multiplex PCR, while TCRdb's copy carries only in-frame clones and drops some. The data contain about 980,000 clones, over 75% of them singletons. The sequenced material came from memory CD4+ T cells sorted from blood. The receptors stem from a man between 18 and 29 years old in good health. The CDR3 runs from the conserved cysteine through the conserved F or W.

CASSMGQASTDTQYF	TRBJ2-3	TRBV5-1
CASSLRDRPQETQYF	TRBJ2-5	TRBV27
CASRLLETQYF	TRBJ2-5	TRBV28
CASSLRGKSTGELFF	TRBJ2-2	TRBV7-2
CASRGTGGGTEAFF	TRBJ1-1	TRBV2
CASSAGTANYNEQFF	TRBJ2-1	TRBV7-3
CASSPPSQGRTEAFF	TRBJ1-1	TRBV18
CASSLWTGGDSNTF	TRBJ1-2	TRBV28
CASSDTSSGANVLTF	TRBJ2-6	TRBV6-4
CASSKADEAFF	TRBJ1-1	TRBV5-1
CASSRRTGMNTEAFF	TRBJ1-1	TRBV9
CASSFVAGEKLFF	TRBJ1-4	TRBV7-8
CASSLALGGQETQYF	TRBJ2-5	TRBV5-1
CASRRDRSTGELFF	TRBJ2-2	TRBV6-5
CASSVDRGRGSLGNGYTF	TRBJ1-2	TRBV9
CASSPPGDEKLFF	TRBJ1-4	TRBV18
CASKGQPLIADTQYF	TRBJ2-3	TRBV6-1
CASALGQREQYF	TRBJ2-7	TRBV25-1
CASSFRTHQTTNEKLFF	TRBJ1-4	TRBV5-6
CASSSGQTHETQYF	TRBJ2-5	TRBV6-1
CASSLTGVGNEQYF	TRBJ2-7	TRBV2
CASSLGGPMGTGELFF	TRBJ2-2	TRBV13
CASSTRITGGNGYTF	TRBJ1-2	TRBV7-8
CASRLASDEERSYEQYF	TRBJ2-7	TRBV12-2
CASSTRLGTGLETQYF	TRBJ2-5	TRBV11-2
CASSDLGTEHNEQFF	TRBJ2-1	TRBV28
CASTPKQSNNQHF	TRBJ1-5	TRBV6-6
CASSPGRSTDTQYF	TRBJ2-3	TRBV19